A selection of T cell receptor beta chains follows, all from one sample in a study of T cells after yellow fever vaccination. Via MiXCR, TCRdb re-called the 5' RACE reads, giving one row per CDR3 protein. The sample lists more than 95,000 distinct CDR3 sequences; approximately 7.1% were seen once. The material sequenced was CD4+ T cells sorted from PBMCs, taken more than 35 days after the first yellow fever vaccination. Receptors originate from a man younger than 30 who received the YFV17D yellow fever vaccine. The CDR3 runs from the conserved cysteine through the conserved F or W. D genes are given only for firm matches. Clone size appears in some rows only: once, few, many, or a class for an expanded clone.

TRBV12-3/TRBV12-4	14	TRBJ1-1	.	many	CASTPGRASTEAFF	TGTGCCAGCACGCCGGGCAGGGCGAGCACTGAAGCTTTCTTT
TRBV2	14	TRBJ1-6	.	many	CASSDLSSESPLHF	TGTGCCAGCAGTGATCTCAGCTCAGAATCACCCCTCCACTTT
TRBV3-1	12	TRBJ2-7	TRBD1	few	CASSGQGYEQYF	TGTGCCAGCAGCGGACAGGGGTACGAGCAGTACTTC
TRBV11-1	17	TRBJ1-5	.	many	CASSLTPRWGSDQPQHF	TGTGCCAGCAGCTTAACCCCTCGGTGGGGGTCGGATCAGCCCCAGCATTTT
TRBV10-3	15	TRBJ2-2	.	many	CAIREGASDTGELFF	TGTGCCATCAGGGAAGGGGCCTCGGACACCGGGGAGCTGTTTTTT
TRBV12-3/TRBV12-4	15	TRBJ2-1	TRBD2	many	CASSPSGGFYNEQFF	TGTGCCAGCAGTCCTAGCGGGGGATTCTACAATGAGCAGTTCTTC
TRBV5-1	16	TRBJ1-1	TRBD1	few	CASSLGTGGMNTEAFF	TGCGCCAGCAGCTTGGGGACAGGGGGAATGAACACTGAAGCTTTCTTT
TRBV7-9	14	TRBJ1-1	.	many	CASSRGQGLLEAFF	TGTGCCAGCAGTCGGGGGCAGGGGCTCCTTGAAGCTTTCTTT
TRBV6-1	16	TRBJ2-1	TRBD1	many	CASSPEGARGLHEQFF	TGTGCCAGCAGCCCAGAGGGGGCTCGGGGTCTCCATGAGCAGTTCTTC
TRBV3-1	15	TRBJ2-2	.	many	CASSQESINTGELFF	TGTGCCAGCAGCCAAGAGTCGATCAACACCGGGGAGCTGTTTTTT
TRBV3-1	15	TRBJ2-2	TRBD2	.	CASTSGTTNTGELFF	TGTGCCAGCACCTCCGGGACTACTAACACCGGGGAGCTGTTTTTT
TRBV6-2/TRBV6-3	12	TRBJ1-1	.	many	CASGDRYTEAFF	TGTGCCAGCGGCGACAGGTACACTGAAGCTTTCTTT
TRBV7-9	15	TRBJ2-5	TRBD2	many	CASSSWTSGEETQYF	TGTGCCAGCAGCTCCTGGACTAGCGGAGAAGAGACCCAGTACTTC
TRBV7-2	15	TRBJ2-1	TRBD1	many	CASTPGQGMNNEQFF	TGTGCCAGCACGCCCGGACAGGGGATGAACAATGAGCAGTTCTTC
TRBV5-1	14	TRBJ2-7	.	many	CASSLLTQRYEQYF	TGCGCCAGCAGCTTGCTAACACAGCGCTACGAGCAGTACTTC
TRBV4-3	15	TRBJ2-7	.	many	CASSQDYRDIHEQYF	TGCGCCAGCAGCCAAGACTACCGGGACATCCACGAGCAGTACTTC
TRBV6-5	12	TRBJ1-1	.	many	CASSSRPTEAFF	TGTGCCAGCAGCTCTCGCCCCACTGAAGCTTTCTTT
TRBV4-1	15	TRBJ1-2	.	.	CASSPQGSSNYGYTF	TGCGCCAGCAGCCCGCAGGGATCCTCTAACTATGGCTACACCTTC
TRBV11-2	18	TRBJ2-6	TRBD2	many	CASSLIAGVPSGANVLTF	TGTGCCAGCAGCTTAATAGCGGGGGTCCCCTCTGGGGCCAACGTCCTGACTTTC
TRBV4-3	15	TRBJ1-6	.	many	CASSQTGTSNSPLHF	TGCGCCAGCAGCCAAACCGGGACAAGTAATTCACCCCTCCACTTT
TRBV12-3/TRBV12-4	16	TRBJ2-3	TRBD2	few	CASSSKRGAGTDTQYF	TGTGCCAGCAGTTCCAAGCGGGGGGCAGGCACAGATACGCAGTATTTT
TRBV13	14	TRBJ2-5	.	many	CASSLGGRRETQYF	TGTGCCAGCAGCTTAGGGGGGCGCCGGGAGACCCAGTACTTC
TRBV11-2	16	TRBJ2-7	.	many	CASSLVLGKYNYEQYF	TGTGCCAGCAGCTTAGTCTTGGGCAAGTACAACTACGAGCAGTACTTC
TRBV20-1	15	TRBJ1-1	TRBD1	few	CSAPDRGAMNTEAFF	TGCAGTGCACCCGACAGGGGCGCCATGAACACTGAAGCTTTCTTT
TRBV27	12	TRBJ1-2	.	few	CASGGRDGGYTF	TGTGCCAGTGGGGGGAGGGACGGGGGCTACACCTTC
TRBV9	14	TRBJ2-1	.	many	CASSVGTTSSEQFF	TGTGCCAGCAGCGTCGGGACCACCTCGTCTGAGCAGTTCTTC
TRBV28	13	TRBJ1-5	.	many	CASRPTMLSPQHF	TGTGCCAGCAGGCCTACAATGCTCTCGCCCCAGCATTTT
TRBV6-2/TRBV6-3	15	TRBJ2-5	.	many	CASGKGEAVQETQYF	TGTGCCAGCGGTAAAGGGGAAGCGGTTCAAGAGACCCAGTACTTC
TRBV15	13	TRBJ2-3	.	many	CATSRGGTDTQYF	TGTGCCACCAGCAGAGGTGGCACAGATACGCAGTATTTT